This TCR beta chain was identified during a study of T cell repertoires in cytomegalovirus infection. In the study overall: In public TCR beta signatures, there were indications of both CMV infection and matching HLA type. Overall study results and limits: Frequencies of public TCR beta families were cumulated, and this identified carriers of CMV plus the relevant HLA. HLA-C-restricted TCR beta clonotypes specific for CMV led the ex vivo response.

Germline V gene data show CDR1 as SQVTM and CDR2 as ANQGSEA. The CDR3 has 12 residues. With 7 bases clipped from V and 8 bases from J, the junction kept 8 bases outside the gene matches. TCRdb processed the reads anew with MiXCR; each CDR3 protein has one entry. The table has roughly 280,000 distinct CDR3 sequences, about 13% seen once. The sample holds a few counts of this clonotype. Its cognate antigen is unknown. The sequenced sample consisted of PBMCs. The chain recombines TRBV29-1 with TRBJ2-1, with 7 bases matching TRBD2. This clonotype originated in a human donor in good health (CMV status not recorded). Some clones in this sample may be carry-over from other donors' samples. The CDR3 here is CSGRPSGHEQFF. The CDR3 bases are TGCAGCGGTCGCCCTAGCGGCCATGAGCAGTTCTTC.